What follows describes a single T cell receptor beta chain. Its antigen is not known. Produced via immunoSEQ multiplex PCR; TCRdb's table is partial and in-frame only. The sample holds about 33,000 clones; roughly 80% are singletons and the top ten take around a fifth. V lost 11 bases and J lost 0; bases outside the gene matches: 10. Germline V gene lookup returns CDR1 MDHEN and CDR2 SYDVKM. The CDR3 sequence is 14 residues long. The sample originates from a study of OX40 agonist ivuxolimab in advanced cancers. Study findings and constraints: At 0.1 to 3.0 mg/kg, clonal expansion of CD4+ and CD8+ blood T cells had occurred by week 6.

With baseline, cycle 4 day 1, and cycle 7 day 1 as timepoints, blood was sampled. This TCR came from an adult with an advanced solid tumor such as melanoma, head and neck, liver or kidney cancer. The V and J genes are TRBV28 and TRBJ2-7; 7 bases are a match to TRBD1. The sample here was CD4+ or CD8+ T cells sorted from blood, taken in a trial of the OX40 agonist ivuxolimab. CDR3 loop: CACSGTETSYEQYF. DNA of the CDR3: TGTGCCTGTTCCGGGACAGAGACCTCCTACGAGCAGTACTTC.